This is a list of T cell receptor beta chains from one sample in a study of T cells in Graves' hyperthyroidism and ophthalmopathy. Via MiXCR, TCRdb re-called the multiplex PCR reads, giving one row per CDR3 protein. Of about 280,000 distinct CDR3 sequences listed, approximately 26% are singletons. The sequencing input was blood. Receptors originate from a man between 40 and 49 years old with Graves' hyperthyroidism that later progressed to Graves' ophthalmopathy. The CDR3 runs from the conserved cysteine through the conserved F or W. Each record gives: D gene, V gene, clone size, J gene, CDR3 DNA, CDR3 protein. D genes are given only for firm matches. Size tells how often a clone was seen (once, few, many) or the class of an expanded clone, and some rows leave it out.

d_gene: .
v_gene: TRBV6-2/TRBV6-3
abundance: many
j_gene: TRBJ2-3
CDR3nt: TGTGCCAGCACCCATTTGCGGGTGACAGATACGCAGTATTTT
CDR3aa: CASTHLRVTDTQYF

d_gene: .
v_gene: TRBV6-1
abundance: .
j_gene: TRBJ2-4
CDR3nt: TGTGCCAGCAGTGAAGTGAATTCCGGGGTCAACATTCAGTACTTC
CDR3aa: CASSEVNSGVNIQYF

d_gene: .
v_gene: TRBV12-3/TRBV12-4
abundance: once
j_gene: TRBJ1-2
CDR3nt: TGTGCCAGCAGTTTGCGAGACAGGAGTGTCTATGGCTACACCTTC
CDR3aa: CASSLRDRSVYGYTF

d_gene: .
v_gene: TRBV28
abundance: once
j_gene: TRBJ2-5
CDR3nt: TGTGCCAGCAGTTTATTCTCCCAGAGGAGAGAGACCCAGTACTTC
CDR3aa: CASSLFSQRRETQYF

d_gene: .
v_gene: TRBV19
abundance: .
j_gene: TRBJ2-4
CDR3nt: TGTGCCAGTAGCCTCGGGACGTCGGCGGAAAACATTCAGTACTTC
CDR3aa: CASSLGTSAENIQYF

d_gene: .
v_gene: TRBV2
abundance: .
j_gene: TRBJ2-5
CDR3nt: TGTGCCAGCTACGCTAGTGGGAGAGAGACCCAGTACTTC
CDR3aa: CASYASGRETQYF

d_gene: TRBD1
v_gene: TRBV3-1
abundance: many
j_gene: TRBJ2-7
CDR3nt: TGTGCCAGCAGCCGAGGACAGGGGGCCAACTACGAGCAGTACTTC
CDR3aa: CASSRGQGANYEQYF

d_gene: TRBD1
v_gene: TRBV6-5
abundance: many
j_gene: TRBJ1-3
CDR3nt: TGTGCCAGCAGTCAGCCTGGACAGGTCGGAAACACCATATATTTT
CDR3aa: CASSQPGQVGNTIYF

d_gene: .
v_gene: TRBV24-1
abundance: many
j_gene: TRBJ1-2
CDR3nt: TGTGCCACCAGTGATTTATTTACAGCGAAAGGCTACACCTTC
CDR3aa: CATSDLFTAKGYTF

d_gene: .
v_gene: TRBV7-8
abundance: many
j_gene: TRBJ2-7
CDR3nt: TGTGCCAGCAGCACTGCGACGGGATACGAGCAGTACTTC
CDR3aa: CASSTATGYEQYF

d_gene: .
v_gene: TRBV9
abundance: many
j_gene: TRBJ2-7
CDR3nt: TGTGCCAGCAGCAAAGCAGGTGGCAGGGACATATTTGAGCAGTACTTC
CDR3aa: CASSKAGGRDIFEQYF

d_gene: TRBD1
v_gene: TRBV20-1
abundance: many
j_gene: TRBJ1-1
CDR3nt: TGCAGTGCTAGAGATCCCACAGGGGGAGAAGCTTTCTTT
CDR3aa: CSARDPTGGEAFF

d_gene: .
v_gene: TRBV2
abundance: few
j_gene: TRBJ1-5
CDR3nt: TGTGCCAGCGGCATGGCGGGGCGCAATCAGCCCCAGCATTTT
CDR3aa: CASGMAGRNQPQHF

d_gene: TRBD1
v_gene: TRBV7-8
abundance: many
j_gene: TRBJ1-2
CDR3nt: TGTGCCAGCAGCTTAAAGCTCTCCGGGACAGAAATTAACTATGGCTACACCTTC
CDR3aa: CASSLKLSGTEINYGYTF

d_gene: .
v_gene: TRBV12-3/TRBV12-4
abundance: many
j_gene: TRBJ2-7
CDR3nt: TGTGCCAGCAGTTTTCAGGGGAGCGCCTACGAGCAGTACTTC
CDR3aa: CASSFQGSAYEQYF

d_gene: TRBD1
v_gene: TRBV11-2
abundance: many
j_gene: TRBJ2-5
CDR3nt: TGTGCCAGCAGCCGAGGGACAGACCAAGAGACCCAGTACTTC
CDR3aa: CASSRGTDQETQYF

d_gene: TRBD2
v_gene: TRBV5-5
abundance: few
j_gene: TRBJ2-7
CDR3nt: TGTGCCAGCAGCTTAACTAGCGGGATGCTCGAGCAGTACTTC
CDR3aa: CASSLTSGMLEQYF

d_gene: .
v_gene: TRBV6-5
abundance: many
j_gene: TRBJ1-1
CDR3nt: TGTGCCAGCGCGGGGGGAAGTACTGAAGCTTTCTTT
CDR3aa: CASAGGSTEAFF

d_gene: .
v_gene: TRBV11-2
abundance: .
j_gene: TRBJ1-1
CDR3nt: TGTGCCAGCAGCTTAGAGGGCACACTCCCCTCTGAAGCTTTCTTT
CDR3aa: CASSLEGTLPSEAFF

d_gene: TRBD1
v_gene: TRBV24-1
abundance: many
j_gene: TRBJ2-7
CDR3nt: TGTGCCACCAGCCCTACAGGGGGCCCCACCTACGAGCAGTACTTC
CDR3aa: CATSPTGGPTYEQYF

d_gene: TRBD1
v_gene: TRBV27
abundance: .
j_gene: TRBJ1-2
CDR3nt: TGTGCCAGCAGTTTGACAGGGGGCGGTTATGGCTACACCTTC
CDR3aa: CASSLTGGGYGYTF

d_gene: .
v_gene: TRBV4-1
abundance: many
j_gene: TRBJ2-2
CDR3nt: TGCGCCAGCAGCCAGACCCTCACTAGTACCGGGGAGCTGTTTTTT
CDR3aa: CASSQTLTSTGELFF

d_gene: .
v_gene: TRBV5-1
abundance: many
j_gene: TRBJ1-1
CDR3nt: TGCGCCAGCAGCTTAGTGAAGGGACCTGAAGCTTTCTTT
CDR3aa: CASSLVKGPEAFF

d_gene: .
v_gene: TRBV12-3/TRBV12-4
abundance: .
j_gene: TRBJ2-5
CDR3nt: TGTGCCAGCAGTTTTCGAGCAGTAGAAGAGACCCAGTACTTC
CDR3aa: CASSFRAVEETQYF

d_gene: .
v_gene: TRBV28
abundance: .
j_gene: TRBJ2-7
CDR3nt: TGTGCCAGTGGGATTTTCTCCTACGAGCAGTACTTC
CDR3aa: CASGIFSYEQYF

d_gene: .
v_gene: TRBV2
abundance: many
j_gene: TRBJ2-7
CDR3nt: TGTGCCAGCAGTGAAATGGGCTACGAGCAGTACTTC
CDR3aa: CASSEMGYEQYF

d_gene: .
v_gene: TRBV19
abundance: many
j_gene: TRBJ1-1
CDR3nt: TGTGCCACTTCCGGACCGCTGAACACTGAAGCTTTCTTT
CDR3aa: CATSGPLNTEAFF

d_gene: .
v_gene: TRBV12-3/TRBV12-4
abundance: many
j_gene: TRBJ2-7
CDR3nt: TGTGCCAGCAGTGTGGCTCTACCGGATTACGAGCAGTACTTC
CDR3aa: CASSVALPDYEQYF

d_gene: .
v_gene: TRBV11-3
abundance: .
j_gene: TRBJ2-7
CDR3nt: TGTGCCAGCAGAGGGCTAGCGAAGAGCTCCTACGAGCAGTACTTC
CDR3aa: CASRGLAKSSYEQYF

d_gene: .
v_gene: TRBV5-1
abundance: many
j_gene: TRBJ2-6
CDR3nt: TGCGCCAGCAGCTTGGAGGCCGGCTCTGGGGCCAACGTCCTGACTTTC
CDR3aa: CASSLEAGSGANVLTF

d_gene: TRBD1
v_gene: TRBV6-5
abundance: .
j_gene: TRBJ1-1
CDR3nt: TGTGCCAGCAGTTCTGAAGGGACAGGGAGCGGAGCTTTCTTT
CDR3aa: CASSSEGTGSGAFF

d_gene: .
v_gene: TRBV18
abundance: many
j_gene: TRBJ1-1
CDR3nt: TGTGCCAGCTCACCTGACCCGGGCGGCACTGAAGCTTTCTTT
CDR3aa: CASSPDPGGTEAFF

d_gene: TRBD2
v_gene: TRBV18
abundance: many
j_gene: TRBJ2-7
CDR3nt: TGTGCCAGCTCACCCCGTCCGGGGGGTTACGAGCAGTACTTC
CDR3aa: CASSPRPGGYEQYF

d_gene: .
v_gene: TRBV18
abundance: .
j_gene: TRBJ2-7
CDR3nt: TGTGCCAGCTCACCGGCCGGGGCAGGGCCAGAGCAGTACTTC
CDR3aa: CASSPAGAGPEQYF

d_gene: TRBD1
v_gene: TRBV11-1
abundance: many
j_gene: TRBJ2-5
CDR3nt: TGTGCCAGCAGCCCGACAGGGAGAGAGACCCAGTACTTC
CDR3aa: CASSPTGRETQYF

d_gene: .
v_gene: TRBV20-1
abundance: many
j_gene: TRBJ2-7
CDR3nt: TGCAGTGCCCTGGGGGGAGCTAACTACGAGCAGTACTTC
CDR3aa: CSALGGANYEQYF

d_gene: .
v_gene: TRBV30
abundance: many
j_gene: TRBJ2-5
CDR3nt: TGTGCCTGGAGTGGGCTCGCGGGTCGACAAGAGACCCAGTACTTC
CDR3aa: CAWSGLAGRQETQYF

d_gene: TRBD1
v_gene: TRBV6-2/TRBV6-3
abundance: few
j_gene: TRBJ2-7
CDR3nt: TGTGCCAGCAGTTTCCGGGACAGGGGGCACTACGAGCAGTACTTC
CDR3aa: CASSFRDRGHYEQYF

d_gene: .
v_gene: TRBV11-2
abundance: many
j_gene: TRBJ2-5
CDR3nt: TGTGCCAGCAGCGTCGAGGGTTCCCAAGAGACCCAGTACTTC
CDR3aa: CASSVEGSQETQYF

d_gene: TRBD2
v_gene: TRBV19
abundance: many
j_gene: TRBJ2-7
CDR3nt: TGTGCCAGTAGTCCTAGCGGGAGGGCCCCAAGGAACGAGCAGTACTTC
CDR3aa: CASSPSGRAPRNEQYF